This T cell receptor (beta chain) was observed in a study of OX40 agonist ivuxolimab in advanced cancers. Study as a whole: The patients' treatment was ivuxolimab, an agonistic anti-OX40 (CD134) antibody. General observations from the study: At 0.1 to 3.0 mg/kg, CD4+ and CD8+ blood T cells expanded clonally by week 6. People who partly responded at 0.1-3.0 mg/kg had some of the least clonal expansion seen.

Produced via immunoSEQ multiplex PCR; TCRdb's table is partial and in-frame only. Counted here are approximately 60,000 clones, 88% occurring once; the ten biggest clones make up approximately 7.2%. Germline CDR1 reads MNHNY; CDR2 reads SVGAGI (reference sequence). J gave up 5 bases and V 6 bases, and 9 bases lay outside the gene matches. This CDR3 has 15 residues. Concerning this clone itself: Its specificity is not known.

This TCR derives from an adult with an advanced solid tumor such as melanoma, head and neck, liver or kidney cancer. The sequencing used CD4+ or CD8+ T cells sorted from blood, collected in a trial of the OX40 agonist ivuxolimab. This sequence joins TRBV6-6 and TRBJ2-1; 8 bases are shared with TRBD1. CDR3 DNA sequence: TGTGCCAGCAGGAATCAGGGGGCGGGTAACAATGAGCAGTTCTTC. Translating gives CASRNQGAGNNEQFF.